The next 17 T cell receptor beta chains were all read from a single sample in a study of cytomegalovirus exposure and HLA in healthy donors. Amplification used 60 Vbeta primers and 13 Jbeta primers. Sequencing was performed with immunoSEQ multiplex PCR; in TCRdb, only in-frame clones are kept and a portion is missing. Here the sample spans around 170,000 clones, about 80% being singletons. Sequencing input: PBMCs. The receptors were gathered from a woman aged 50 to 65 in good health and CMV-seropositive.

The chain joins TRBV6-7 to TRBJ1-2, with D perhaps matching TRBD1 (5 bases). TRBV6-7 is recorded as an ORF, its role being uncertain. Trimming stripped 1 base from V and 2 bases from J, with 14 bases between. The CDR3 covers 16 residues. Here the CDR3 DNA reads TGTGCCAGCAGTTACTTGACGTCCTCAGGGAACTATGGCTACACCTTC. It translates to CASSYLTSSGNYGYTF.

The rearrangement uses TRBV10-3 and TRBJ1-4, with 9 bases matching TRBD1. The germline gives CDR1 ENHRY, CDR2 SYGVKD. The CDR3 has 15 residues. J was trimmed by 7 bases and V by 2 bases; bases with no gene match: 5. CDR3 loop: CAISEPDRGGEKLFF. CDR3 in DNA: TGTGCCATCAGTGAGCCTGACAGGGGGGGTGAAAAACTGTTTTTT.

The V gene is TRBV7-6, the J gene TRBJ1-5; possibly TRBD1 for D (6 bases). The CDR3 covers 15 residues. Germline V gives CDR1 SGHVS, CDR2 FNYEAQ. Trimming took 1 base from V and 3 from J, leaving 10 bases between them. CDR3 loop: CASSLGQGYNQPQHF. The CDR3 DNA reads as TGTGCCAGCAGCTTAGGGCAGGGGTACAATCAGCCCCAGCATTTT.

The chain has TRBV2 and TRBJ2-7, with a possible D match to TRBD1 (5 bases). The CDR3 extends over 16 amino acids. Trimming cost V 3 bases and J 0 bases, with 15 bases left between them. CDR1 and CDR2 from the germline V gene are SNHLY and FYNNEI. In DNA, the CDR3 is TGTGCCAGCAGTGATCCGAACAGGATGAGCTCCTACGAGCAGTACTTC. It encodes CASSDPNRMSSYEQYF.

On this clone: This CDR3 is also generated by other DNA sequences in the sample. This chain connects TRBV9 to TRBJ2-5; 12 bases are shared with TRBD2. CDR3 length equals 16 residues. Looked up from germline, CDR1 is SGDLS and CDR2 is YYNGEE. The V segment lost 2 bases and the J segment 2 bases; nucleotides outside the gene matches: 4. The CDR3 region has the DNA TGTGCCAGCAGCGTCGCGACTAGCGGGGGACAAGAGACCCAGTACTTC. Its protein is CASSVATSGGQETQYF.

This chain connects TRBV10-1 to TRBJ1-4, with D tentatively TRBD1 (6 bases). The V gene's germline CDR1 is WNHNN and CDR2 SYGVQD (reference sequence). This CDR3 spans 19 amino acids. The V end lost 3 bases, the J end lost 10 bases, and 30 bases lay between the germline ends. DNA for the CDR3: TGCGCCAGCAGTGATATCTGGACAGATATGTCAGAACTATGGCGAAAACTGTTTTTT. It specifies CASSDIWTDMSELWRKLFF.

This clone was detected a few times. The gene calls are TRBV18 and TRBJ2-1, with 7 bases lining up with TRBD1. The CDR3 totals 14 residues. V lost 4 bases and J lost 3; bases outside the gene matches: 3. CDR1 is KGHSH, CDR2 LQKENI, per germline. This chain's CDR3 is CASSRTGFYNEQFF. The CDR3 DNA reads TGTGCCAGCTCACGGACAGGTTTCTACAATGAGCAGTTCTTC.

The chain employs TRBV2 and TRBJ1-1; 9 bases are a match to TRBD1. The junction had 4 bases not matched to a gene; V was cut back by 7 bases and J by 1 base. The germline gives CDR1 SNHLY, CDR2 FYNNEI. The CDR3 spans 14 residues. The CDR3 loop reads CASTYRGRNTEAFF. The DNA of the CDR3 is TGTGCCAGCACTTACAGGGGGCGGAACACTGAAGCTTTCTTT.

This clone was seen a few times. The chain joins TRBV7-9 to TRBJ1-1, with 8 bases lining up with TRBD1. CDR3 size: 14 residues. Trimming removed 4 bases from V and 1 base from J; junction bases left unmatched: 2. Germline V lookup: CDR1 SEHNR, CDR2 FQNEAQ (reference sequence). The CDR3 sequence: CASSSGGSNTEAFF. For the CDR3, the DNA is TGTGCCAGCAGCTCAGGGGGCTCGAACACTGAAGCTTTCTTT.

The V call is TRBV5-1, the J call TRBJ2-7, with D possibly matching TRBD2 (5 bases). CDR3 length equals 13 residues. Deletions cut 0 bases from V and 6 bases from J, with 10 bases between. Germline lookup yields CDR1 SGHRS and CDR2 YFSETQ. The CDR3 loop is CASSLERGFEQYF. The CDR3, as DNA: TGCGCCAGCAGCTTGGAGAGAGGGTTCGAGCAGTACTTC.

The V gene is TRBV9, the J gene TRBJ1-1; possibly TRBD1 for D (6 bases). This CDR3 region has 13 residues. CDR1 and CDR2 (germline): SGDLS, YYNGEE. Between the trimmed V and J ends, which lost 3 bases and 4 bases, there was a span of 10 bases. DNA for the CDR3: TGTGCCAGCAGCGGACAGGTGGGCACTGAAGCTTTCTTT. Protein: CASSGQVGTEAFF.

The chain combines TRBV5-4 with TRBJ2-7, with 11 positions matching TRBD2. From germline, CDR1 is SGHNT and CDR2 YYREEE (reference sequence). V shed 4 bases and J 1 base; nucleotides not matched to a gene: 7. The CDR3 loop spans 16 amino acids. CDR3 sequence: CASSQLSGGGSYEQYF. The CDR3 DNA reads TGTGCCAGCAGCCAACTTAGCGGGGGGGGTTCCTACGAGCAGTACTTC.

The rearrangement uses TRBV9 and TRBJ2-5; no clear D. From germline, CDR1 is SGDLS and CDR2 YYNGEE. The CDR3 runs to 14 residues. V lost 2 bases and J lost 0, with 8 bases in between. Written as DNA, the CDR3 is TGTGCCAGCAGCGTCCCCTTGTACCAAGAGACCCAGTACTTC. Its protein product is CASSVPLYQETQYF. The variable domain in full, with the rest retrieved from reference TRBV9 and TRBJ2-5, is DSGVTQTPKHLITATGQRVTLRCSPRSGDLSVYWYQQSLDQGLQFLIQYYNGEERAKGNILERFSAQQFPDLHSELNLSSLELGDSALYFCASSVPLYQETQYFGPGTRLLVL.

The CDR3 is CASSLVKLGQGINEQYF. The CDR3 DNA reads TGTGCCAGCAGTTTAGTTAAGCTCGGTCAGGGTATCAACGAGCAGTACTTC. V and J are TRBV28 and TRBJ2-7; possibly TRBD1 for D (5 bases). The germline V gene encodes CDR1 MDHEN and CDR2 SYDVKM. V lost 2 bases and J lost 5, with 22 bases in between. The CDR3 totals 17 residues. Full variable domain (outside the CDR3, taken from reference TRBV28 and TRBJ2-7): DVKVTQSSRYLVKRTGEKVFLECVQDMDHENMFWYRQDPGLGLRLIYFSYDVKMKEKGDIPEGYSVSREKKERFSLILESASTNQTSMYLCASSLVKLGQGINEQYFGPGTRLTVT.

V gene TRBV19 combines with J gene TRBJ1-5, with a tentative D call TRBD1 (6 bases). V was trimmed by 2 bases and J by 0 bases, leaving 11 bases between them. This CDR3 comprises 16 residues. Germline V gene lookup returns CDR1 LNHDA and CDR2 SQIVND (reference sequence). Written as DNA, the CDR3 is TGTGCCAGTAGTATAAACAGGGTACTTAGCAATCAGCCCCAGCATTTT. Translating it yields CASSINRVLSNQPQHF.

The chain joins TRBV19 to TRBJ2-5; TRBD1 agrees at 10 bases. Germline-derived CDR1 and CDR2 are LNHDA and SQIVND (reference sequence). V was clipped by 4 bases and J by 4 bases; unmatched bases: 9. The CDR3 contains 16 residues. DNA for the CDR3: TGTGCCAGTAGTACATGGTCCGGGACAGGGGCAGAGACCCAGTACTTC. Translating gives CASSTWSGTGAETQYF.

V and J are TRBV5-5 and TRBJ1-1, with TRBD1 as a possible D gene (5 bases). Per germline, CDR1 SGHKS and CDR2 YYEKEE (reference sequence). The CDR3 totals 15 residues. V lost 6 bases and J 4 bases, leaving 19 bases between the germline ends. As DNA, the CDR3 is TGTGCCAGCACCACTAGCGCGGGGAGGGGCACTGAAGCTTTCTTT. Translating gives CASTTSAGRGTEAFF.